One and the same sample provided the 30 T cell receptor beta chains below, sequenced in a study of T-cell reconstitution after alpha-beta-depleted transplantation in children. This sample's TCRbeta library carried unique molecular identifier barcodes. Each CDR3 protein gets one entry after TCRdb re-called the PCR reads with MiXCR. This table has 170,000 or so distinct CDR3 sequences, about 6.4% appearing once. The sequences come from PBMCs from the stem cell graft donor, collected from the stem cell graft. These receptors originate from a human donor who donated a stem cell graft to a child with Wiskott-Aldrich syndrome.

The sample holds many counts of this clonotype. V gene TRBV25-1 combines with J gene TRBJ1-1; D ambiguous. The V end was cut by 7 bases, the J end by 3 bases, with 15 bases between. Germline CDR1 reads MGHDK; CDR2 reads SYGVNS. The CDR3 runs to 14 residues. CDR3 residues: CASTSKGRYTEAFF. For the CDR3, the DNA is TGTGCCAGCACCTCAAAAGGCCGGTACACTGAAGCTTTCTTT.

V is TRBV3-1 and J is TRBJ1-6; no clear D. CDR3 length equals 14 residues. The V end was cut by 6 bases, the J end by 1 base, with 7 bases between. CDR1 and CDR2 (germline): LGHDT, YNNKEL (reference sequence). The CDR3, as DNA: TGTGCCAGCAGTCGAGCATCCTATAATTCACCCCTCCACTTT. Translating gives CASSRASYNSPLHF.

The table lists this clonotype with many counts. The rearrangement links TRBV5-6 to TRBJ2-6; 9 bases fit TRBD1. Germline CDR1 and CDR2: SGHDT and YYEEEE. V trimming: 0 bases; J trimming: 3 bases; junction bases outside the gene matches: 1. The CDR3 contains 16 residues. CDR3 protein: CASSLDRGLGANVLTF. CDR3 DNA: TGTGCCAGCAGCTTGGACAGGGGGCTTGGGGCCAACGTCCTGACTTTC.

Concerning this clonotype: One end of the junction varies from germline; a read error may be responsible. The V and J genes are TRBV5-5 and TRBJ2-3; D may be TRBD1 (6 bases). CDR3 length equals 15 residues. CDR1 is SGHKS and CDR2 is YYEKEE in the germline V gene (reference sequence). CDR3 loop: CAISPGVFSTDTQYF. The CDR3 DNA follows: TGTGCCATCAGCCCAGGGGTCTTTAGCACAGATACGCAGTATTTT.

Ten or more counts support this clonotype. This chain joins TRBV7-2 and TRBJ2-5; TRBD1 matches at 9 bases. Looked up from germline, CDR1 is SGHTA and CDR2 is FQGNSA. J lost 4 bases, V lost 4 bases, and 7 bases had no gene match. The CDR3 covers 15 residues. This chain's CDR3 is CASSSDRGGRETQYF. DNA of the CDR3: TGTGCCAGCAGCTCGGACAGGGGAGGGCGAGAGACCCAGTACTTC.

This clonotype was seen many times. The chain uses TRBV19 and TRBJ1-2; D gene unclear. Germline loops: CDR1 LNHDA, CDR2 SQIVND (reference sequence). The CDR3 consists of 12 residues. V gave up 1 base and J gave up 7 bases, with 7 bases separating them. CDR3 sequence: CASSIGAGGYTF. The CDR3 bases are TGTGCCAGTAGTATAGGAGCCGGTGGCTACACCTTC. Using reference TRBV19 and TRBJ1-2 for the parts outside the CDR3, the full variable domain is DGGITQSPKYLFRKEGQNVTLSCEQNLNHDAMYWYRQDPGQGLRLIYYSQIVNDFQKGDIAEGYSVSREKKESFPLTVTSAQKNPTAFYLCASSIGAGGYTFGSGTRLTVV.

This clonotype appeared many times. The chain links TRBV12-3 or TRBV12-4 to TRBJ2-3; 8 bases map to TRBD2. This CDR3 has 15 residues. V dropped 7 bases and J dropped 1; count of bases not matched to a gene: 7. CDR3 protein: CASTFSTSGTDTQYF. For the CDR3, the DNA is TGTGCCAGCACGTTCTCGACTAGCGGCACAGATACGCAGTATTTT.

The J gene is TRBJ2-5, the V gene TRBV5-4, with 10 bases identical to TRBD2. The CDR3 extends over 15 amino acids. The germline V gene has CDR1 SGHNT and CDR2 YYREEE (reference sequence). Trimming at V came to 4 bases and at J to 5 bases, leaving 8 bases not matched to a gene. The CDR3 region has the DNA TGTGCCAGCAGCGCCTATACTAGCGGGGTCGAGACCCAGTACTTC. Its translation is CASSAYTSGVETQYF.

This clonotype was detected many times. This chain links TRBV5-1 with TRBJ2-3; TRBD2 matches at 11 bases. The CDR3 sequence is 15 residues long. J lost 5 bases, V lost 4 bases, and 6 bases had no gene match. Germline V gives CDR1 SGHRS, CDR2 YFSETQ. The CDR3 loop reads CASSGTSGGEDTQYF. The CDR3 nucleotides are TGCGCCAGCAGCGGTACTAGCGGGGGTGAAGATACGCAGTATTTT.

This clonotype was seen at least ten times. The chain is built from TRBV4-3 and TRBJ2-1; TRBD2 agrees at 7 bases. Germline V gene sequence: CDR1 LGHNA, CDR2 YSLEER. Trimming removed 0 bases from V and 8 bases from J; junction bases left unmatched: 13. The CDR3 contains 17 residues. As DNA, the CDR3 is TGCGCCAGCAGCCAAGATACGAAGGGCGGGAGAAGATATGAGCAGTTCTTC. This encodes CASSQDTKGGRRYEQFF.

This chain uses TRBV20-1 with TRBJ2-5; D is unclear. The V gene's germline CDR1 is DFQATT and CDR2 SNEGSKA (reference sequence). The CDR3 has 15 amino acids. This CDR3 is CCVRDRSGPRETQYF. In nucleotides, the CDR3 is TGCTGTGTTAGAGATAGGTCGGGCCCAAGGGAGACCCAGTACTTC.

This clonotype was counted many times. The chain combines TRBV4-1 with TRBJ2-1; 9 positions match TRBD1. Trimming cost V 0 bases and J 9 bases; bases outside gene matches: 6. Germline CDR1 MGHRA, CDR2 YSYEKL. There are 15 residues in the CDR3. CDR3 protein: CASSQEGQGIREQFF. The CDR3 coding sequence is TGCGCCAGCAGCCAAGAGGGACAGGGCATACGTGAGCAGTTCTTC.

In regard to this clonotype: A read error may explain this, as a much larger clone is one base away. The chain has TRBV4-1 and TRBJ2-3; 10 nucleotides match TRBD2. Germline V CDR1 and CDR2: MGHRA, YSYEKL. This CDR3 comprises 16 residues. The CDR3 DNA sequence: TGCGCCAGCAGCCAAGATTGGGGACTAGCGTCGGATACGCAGTCTTTT. Protein sequence: CASSQDWGLASDTQSF.

This clonotype was found once. With a much larger clone just one base away, this may be a read error. The J gene is TRBJ2-1, the V gene TRBV5-1; no firm D call. CDR1 is SGHRS, CDR2 YFSETQ, per germline. This CDR3 is 16 amino acids long. The V end lost 0 bases, the J end lost 0 bases, and 10 bases lay between the germline ends. CDR3 residues: CASSLARVSSYNEQFF. CDR3 nucleotide sequence: TGCGCCAGCAGCTTGGCCCGGGTAAGCTCCTACAATGAGCAGTTCTTC.

V is TRBV7-7 and J is TRBJ2-7; D gene unclear. Trimming pared 2 bases from V and 6 bases from J, leaving 11 bases between. The CDR3 runs to 13 residues. Looked up from germline, CDR1 is SSHAT and CDR2 is FNYEAQ (reference sequence). The DNA of the CDR3 is TGTGCCAGCAGCTTACAATCTCTGGGCGAGCAGTACTTC. This encodes CASSLQSLGEQYF.

As regards this clonotype: The germline gene is not matched at one end of the junction; a read error may be the cause. The gene calls are TRBV2 and TRBJ2-3, with 14 bases matching TRBD2. The length of the CDR3 is 18 residues. CDR1 and CDR2 (germline): SNHLY, FYNNEI. The CDR3 loop is CAISSSRLAGGFTDTQYF. The CDR3 bases are TGTGCCATCAGTTCTTCGAGACTAGCGGGGGGGTTCACAGATACGCAGTATTTT.

This clonotype was observed many times. V is TRBV24-1 and J is TRBJ2-5; D is unclear. V was cut by 4 bases and J by 2 bases, with 10 bases left in between. Germline CDR1 reads KGHDR; CDR2 reads SFDVKD. This CDR3 has 14 amino acids. The CDR3 nucleotides are TGTGCCACCAGTGAACTGACAACTCAAGAGACCCAGTACTTC. This gives the protein CATSELTTQETQYF.

This clonotype has at least ten counts. The chain joins TRBV12-3 or TRBV12-4 to TRBJ2-7; D is ambiguous. The CDR3 spans 12 residues. V shed 6 bases and J shed 6 bases, with 12 bases lying between them. In nucleotides, the CDR3 is TGTGCCAGCAGCCCCCCTCTCGGCGAGCAGTACTTC. This gives the protein CASSPPLGEQYF.

This clonotype came up many times. The chain uses TRBV20-1 and TRBJ1-2; D is perhaps TRBD1 (5 bases). V lost 0 bases, J lost 8 bases, and 7 bases lay in between. The CDR3 extends over 11 amino acids. Germline values: CDR1 DFQATT, CDR2 SNEGSKA (reference sequence). The CDR3 sequence: CSARDPGGYTF. The CDR3 DNA follows: TGCAGTGCTAGAGATCCAGGGGGCTACACCTTC.

V and J are TRBV12-3 or TRBV12-4 and TRBJ2-7; tentatively, D is TRBD2 (5 bases). The CDR3 runs to 11 residues. Trimming took 5 bases from V and 5 from J, leaving 7 bases between them. CDR3 sequence (DNA): TGTGCCAGCAGTGTGACTAACGAGCAGTACTTC. This encodes CASSVTNEQYF.

This clonotype was seen only once. Given a much more abundant clone one base away, this may be a read error. V and J are TRBV5-6 and TRBJ1-6, with a weak D call TRBD1 (5 bases). This CDR3 has 14 residues. The germline V and J ends were trimmed by 4 bases and 13 bases, with 18 bases remaining between them. Germline V gene sequence: CDR1 SGHDT, CDR2 YYEEEE. CDR3 loop: CASSAGSGAVPLHF. The DNA for the CDR3 is TGTGCCAGCAGCGCAGGGAGTGGGGCTGTTCCCCTCCACTTT.

This clonotype came up many times. The chain combines TRBV15 with TRBJ2-1; 8 bases align to TRBD2. The CDR3 totals 15 residues. V lost 3 bases, J lost 8 bases, and 9 bases stayed unmatched. Germline CDR1 and CDR2: LNHNV and YYDKDF (reference sequence). This chain's CDR3 is CATSSGQAGAHEQFF. DNA for the CDR3: TGTGCCACCAGCAGTGGGCAAGCGGGGGCACATGAGCAGTTCTTC. The complete variable domain, with remaining parts taken from reference TRBV15 and TRBJ2-1, reads DAMVIQNPRYQVTQFGKPVTLSCSQTLNHNVMYWYQQKSSQAPKLLFHYYDKDFNNEADTPDNFQSRRPNTSFCFLDIRSPGLGDTAMYLCATSSGQAGAHEQFFGPGTRLTVL.

This clonotype was found many times. The J gene is TRBJ1-1, the V gene TRBV10-3, with D uncertain. V was trimmed by 6 bases and J by 1 base, leaving 15 bases between them. Germline values: CDR1 ENHRY, CDR2 SYGVKD. The CDR3 consists of 15 residues. CDR3 residues: CAIRGPTGRNTEAFF. The CDR3 region has the DNA TGTGCCATCAGAGGGCCTACCGGCAGGAACACTGAAGCTTTCTTT.

This clonotype has more than one count but fewer than ten. The gene calls are TRBV7-8 and TRBJ1-2, with D possibly TRBD1 on 6 matching bases. The CDR3 has 16 amino acids. Deletions cut 4 bases from V and 0 bases from J, with 15 bases between. Germline lookup yields CDR1 SGHVS and CDR2 FQNEAQ. CDR3 sequence: CASSWGGEDSNYGYTF. The DNA for the CDR3 is TGTGCCAGCAGCTGGGGGGGCGAGGACTCTAACTATGGCTACACCTTC.

This clonotype came up many times. The V gene is TRBV20-1, the J gene TRBJ2-3; 11 nucleotides line up with TRBD2. After removal of 6 bases from V and 2 bases from J, the junction contained 7 bases not matched to a gene. The CDR3 is made up of 15 amino acids. Germline V gives CDR1 DFQATT, CDR2 SNEGSKA (reference sequence). In DNA form, the CDR3 reads TGCAGTGCGGTAGCTAGCGGGAGGAACACAGATACGCAGTATTTT. Its translation is CSAVASGRNTDTQYF.

This clonotype has at least ten counts. The V gene is TRBV12-3 or TRBV12-4, the J gene TRBJ1-6, with no clear D. The CDR3 loop spans 15 amino acids. Trimming removed 3 bases at V and 9 bases at J, with 15 bases between. The CDR3 region has the DNA TGTGCCAGCAGTTTCGGCGGCGTGGGGTTTTCACCCCTCCACTTT. Its protein is CASSFGGVGFSPLHF.

This clonotype was detected many times. This chain links TRBV10-1 with TRBJ2-1, with TRBD2 matching 9 bases. Per germline, CDR1 WNHNN and CDR2 SYGVQD (reference sequence). This CDR3 contains 13 residues. Trimming took 7 bases from V and 8 from J; bases not matched to a gene: 6. In nucleotides, the CDR3 is TGCGCCAGCAAGGCGGGAGGGCAGGATGAGCAGTTCTTC. Amino acid sequence: CASKAGGQDEQFF.

In this sample, this clonotype turned up many times. The rearrangement joins TRBV12-3 or TRBV12-4 to TRBJ1-5; the D gene is possibly TRBD1 (5 bases). V lost 3 bases to trimming and J lost 4 bases, with 7 bases between them. CDR3 length: 13 amino acids. DNA of the CDR3: TGTGCCAGCAGTTTCAGGGTAAATCAGCCCCAGCATTTT. This sequence encodes CASSFRVNQPQHF.

At least ten counts were recorded for this clonotype. The chain uses TRBV15 and TRBJ2-7; D unresolved. Germline-derived CDR1 and CDR2 are LNHNV and YYDKDF (reference sequence). Trimming took 0 bases from V and 2 from J, leaving 11 bases between them. The CDR3 length is 15 residues. DNA of the CDR3: TGTGCCACCAGCAGAGACCCCACAGCAGCCTACGAGCAGTACTTC. Protein sequence: CATSRDPTAAYEQYF.

This clonotype was counted only a few times. The chain couples TRBV19 to TRBJ1-1; D gene uncertain. This CDR3 has 11 amino acids. The V gene's germline CDR1 is LNHDA and CDR2 SQIVND (reference sequence). Trimming removed 7 bases from V and 6 bases from J, with 9 bases in between. This CDR3 reads CASKRVSEAFF. CDR3 coding DNA: TGTGCCAGTAAGAGGGTCTCTGAAGCTTTCTTT.